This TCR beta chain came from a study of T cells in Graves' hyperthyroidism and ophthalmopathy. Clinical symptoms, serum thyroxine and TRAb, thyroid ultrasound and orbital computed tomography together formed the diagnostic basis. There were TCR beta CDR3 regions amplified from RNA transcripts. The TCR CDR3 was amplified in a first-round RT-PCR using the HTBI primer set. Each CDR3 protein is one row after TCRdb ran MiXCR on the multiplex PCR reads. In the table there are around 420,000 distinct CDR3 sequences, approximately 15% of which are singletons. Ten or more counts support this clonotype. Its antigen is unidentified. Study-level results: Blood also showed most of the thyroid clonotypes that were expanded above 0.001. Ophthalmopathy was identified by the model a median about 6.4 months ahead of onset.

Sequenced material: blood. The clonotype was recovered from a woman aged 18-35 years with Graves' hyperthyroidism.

CDR3 bases: TGTGCCAGCAGGAAGGGTGGAGAGACCCAGTACTTC. Its protein product is CASRKGGETQYF. The J gene is TRBJ2-5, the V gene TRBV6-1; D remains ambiguous. Germline lookup yields CDR1 MNHNS and CDR2 SASEGT. This CDR3 is built from 12 residues. V was pared by 6 bases and J by 4 bases, with 9 bases between.